The count of the clone carrying this T cell receptor (beta chain) is one. Its specificity is unknown. 60 Vbeta and 13 Jbeta primers were used in PCR. TCRdb's copy holds only in-frame clones and misses some; the assay was immunoSEQ multiplex PCR. The sample lists more than 110,000 clones, roughly 77% occurring once. This CDR3 has 13 amino acids. CDR1 is MDHEN and CDR2 is SYDVKM in the germline V gene. V lost 1 base and J lost 5, with 8 bases in between. This sample is drawn from a study of cytomegalovirus exposure and HLA in healthy donors. Study-level findings and limits: An analysis done earlier found most TCR beta V segments productive about 90% or about 30% of the time.

It was healthy bone marrow donors who served as donors. This TCR was sampled from a male donor in good health and CMV-seronegative. The gene calls are TRBV28 and TRBJ1-2; maybe TRBD1 (6 bases). The sample was PBMCs. CDR3: CASSLSQGYGYTF. The CDR3 DNA is TGTGCCAGCAGTTTATCCCAGGGGTATGGCTACACCTTC.